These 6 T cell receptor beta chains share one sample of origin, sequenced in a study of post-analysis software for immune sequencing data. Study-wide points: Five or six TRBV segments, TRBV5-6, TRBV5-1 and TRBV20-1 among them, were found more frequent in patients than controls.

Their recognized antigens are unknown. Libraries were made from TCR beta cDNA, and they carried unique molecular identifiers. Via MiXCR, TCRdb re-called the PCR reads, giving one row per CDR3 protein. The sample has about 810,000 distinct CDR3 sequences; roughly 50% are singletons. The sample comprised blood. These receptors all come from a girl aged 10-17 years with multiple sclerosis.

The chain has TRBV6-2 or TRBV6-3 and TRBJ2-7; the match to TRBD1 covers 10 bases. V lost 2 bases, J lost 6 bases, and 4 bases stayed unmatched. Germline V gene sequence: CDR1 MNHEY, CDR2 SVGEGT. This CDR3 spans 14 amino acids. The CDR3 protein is CASSYVDRGGEQYF. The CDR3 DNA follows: TGTGCCAGCAGTTACGTGGACAGGGGGGGCGAGCAGTACTTC.

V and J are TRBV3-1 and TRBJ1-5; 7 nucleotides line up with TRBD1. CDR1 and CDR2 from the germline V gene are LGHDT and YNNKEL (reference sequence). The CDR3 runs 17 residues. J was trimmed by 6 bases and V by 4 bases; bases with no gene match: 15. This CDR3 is CASSPRDSLSVPQPQHF. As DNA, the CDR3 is TGTGCCAGCAGCCCCCGGGACAGTCTATCAGTACCTCAGCCCCAGCATTTT.

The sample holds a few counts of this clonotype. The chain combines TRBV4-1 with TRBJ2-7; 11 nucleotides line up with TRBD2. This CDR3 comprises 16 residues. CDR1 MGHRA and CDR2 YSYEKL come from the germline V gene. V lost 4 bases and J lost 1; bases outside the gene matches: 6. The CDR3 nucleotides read TGCGCCAGCAGCCGTGTTATAGCGGGGGGGTCCTACGAGCAGTACTTC. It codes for CASSRVIAGGSYEQYF.

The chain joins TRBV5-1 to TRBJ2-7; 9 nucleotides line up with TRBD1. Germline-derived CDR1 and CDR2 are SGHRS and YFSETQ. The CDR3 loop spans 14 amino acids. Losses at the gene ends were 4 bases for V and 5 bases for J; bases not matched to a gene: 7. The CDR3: CASSGGTGLNEQYF. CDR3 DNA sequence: TGCGCCAGCAGCGGCGGGACAGGGCTTAACGAGCAGTACTTC.

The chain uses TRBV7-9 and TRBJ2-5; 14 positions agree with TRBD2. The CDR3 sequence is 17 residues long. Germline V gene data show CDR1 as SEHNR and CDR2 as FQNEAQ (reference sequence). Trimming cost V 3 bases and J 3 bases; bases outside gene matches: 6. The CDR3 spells CASSFGTSGGREETQYF. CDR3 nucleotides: TGTGCCAGCAGCTTCGGGACTAGCGGGGGAAGGGAAGAGACCCAGTACTTC.

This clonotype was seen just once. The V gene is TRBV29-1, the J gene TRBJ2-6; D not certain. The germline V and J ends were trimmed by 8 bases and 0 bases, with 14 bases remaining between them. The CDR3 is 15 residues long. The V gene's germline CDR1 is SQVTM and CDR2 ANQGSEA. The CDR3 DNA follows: TGCAGCACCCGCGACGGGCGCTCTGGGGCCAACGTCCTGACTTTC. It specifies CSTRDGRSGANVLTF. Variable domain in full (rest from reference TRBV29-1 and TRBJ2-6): SAVISQKPSRDICQRGTSLTIQCQVDSQVTMMFWYRQQPGQSLTLIATANQGSEATYESGFVIDKFPISRPNLTFSTLTVSNMSPEDSSIYLCSTRDGRSGANVLTFGAGSRLTVL.